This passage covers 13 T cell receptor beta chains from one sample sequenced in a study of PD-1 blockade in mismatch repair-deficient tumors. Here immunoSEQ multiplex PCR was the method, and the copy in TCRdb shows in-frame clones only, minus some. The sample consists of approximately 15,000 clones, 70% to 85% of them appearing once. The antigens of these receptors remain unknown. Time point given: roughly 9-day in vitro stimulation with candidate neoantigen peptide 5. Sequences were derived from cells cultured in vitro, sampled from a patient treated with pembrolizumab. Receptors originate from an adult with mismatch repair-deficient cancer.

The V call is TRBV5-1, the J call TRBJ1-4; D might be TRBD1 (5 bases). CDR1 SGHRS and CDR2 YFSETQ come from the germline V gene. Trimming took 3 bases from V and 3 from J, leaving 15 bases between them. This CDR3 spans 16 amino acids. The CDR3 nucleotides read TGCGCCAGCAGCTCGGGGGGAGGAAGGGCTAATGAAAAACTGTTTTTT. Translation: CASSSGGGRANEKLFF.

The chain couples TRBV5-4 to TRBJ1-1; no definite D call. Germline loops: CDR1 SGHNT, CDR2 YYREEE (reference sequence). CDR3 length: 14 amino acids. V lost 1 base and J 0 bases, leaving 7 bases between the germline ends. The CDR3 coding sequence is TGTGCCAGCAGCTTGATAGGGTTGAACACTGAAGCTTTCTTT. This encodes CASSLIGLNTEAFF.

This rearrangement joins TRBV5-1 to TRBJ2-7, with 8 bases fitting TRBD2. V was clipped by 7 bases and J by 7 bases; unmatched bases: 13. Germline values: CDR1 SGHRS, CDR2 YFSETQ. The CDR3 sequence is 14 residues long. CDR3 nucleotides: TGCGCCAGCCAGGTCACGAGCGGGAGTCGAGAGCAGTACTTC. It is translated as CASQVTSGSREQYF.

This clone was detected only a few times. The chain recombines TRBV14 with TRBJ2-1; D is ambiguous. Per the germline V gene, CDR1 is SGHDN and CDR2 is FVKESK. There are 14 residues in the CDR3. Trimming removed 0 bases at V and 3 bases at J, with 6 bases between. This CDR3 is CASSQDIFYNEQFF. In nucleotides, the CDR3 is TGTGCCAGCAGCCAAGATATTTTCTACAATGAGCAGTTCTTC.

In nucleotides, the CDR3 is TGTGCCACCAGCAGAGCAGTTACGGATTACGAGCAGTACTTC. Protein: CATSRAVTDYEQYF. The chain is built from TRBV15 and TRBJ2-7, with D hard to call. Trimming cost V 1 base and J 4 bases, with 11 bases left between them. The germline V gene encodes CDR1 LNHNV and CDR2 YYDKDF (reference sequence). This CDR3 is 14 amino acids long. Based on the CDR3 plus reference TRBV15 and TRBJ2-7, the full variable domain is DAMVIQNPRYQVTQFGKPVTLSCSQTLNHNVMYWYQQKSSQAPKLLFHYYDKDFNNEADTPDNFQSRRPNTSFCFLDIRSPGLGDTAMYLCATSRAVTDYEQYFGPGTRLTVT.

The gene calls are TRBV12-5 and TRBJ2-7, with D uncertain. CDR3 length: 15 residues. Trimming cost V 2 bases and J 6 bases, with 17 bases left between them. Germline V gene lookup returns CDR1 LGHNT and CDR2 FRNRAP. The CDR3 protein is CASGLPNGPFSEQYF. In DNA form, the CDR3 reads TGTGCTAGTGGTTTGCCTAATGGACCGTTCTCCGAGCAGTACTTC. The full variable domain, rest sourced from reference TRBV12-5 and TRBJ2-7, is DARVTQTPRHKVTEMGQEVTMRCQPILGHNTVFWYRQTMMQGLELLAYFRNRAPLDDSGMPKDRFSAEMPDATLATLKIQPSEPRDSAVYFCASGLPNGPFSEQYFGPGTRLTVT.

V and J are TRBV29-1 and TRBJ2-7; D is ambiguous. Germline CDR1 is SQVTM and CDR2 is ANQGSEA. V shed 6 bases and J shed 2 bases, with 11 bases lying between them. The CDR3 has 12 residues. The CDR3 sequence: CSVLGDTYEQYF. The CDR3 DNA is TGCAGCGTCCTCGGCGACACCTACGAGCAGTACTTC.

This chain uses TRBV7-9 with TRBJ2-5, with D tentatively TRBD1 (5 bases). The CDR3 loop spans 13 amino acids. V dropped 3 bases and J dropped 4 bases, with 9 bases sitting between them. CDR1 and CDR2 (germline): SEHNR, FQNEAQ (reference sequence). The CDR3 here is CASSFSQAETQYF. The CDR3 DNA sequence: TGTGCCAGCAGCTTCTCACAGGCAGAGACCCAGTACTTC.

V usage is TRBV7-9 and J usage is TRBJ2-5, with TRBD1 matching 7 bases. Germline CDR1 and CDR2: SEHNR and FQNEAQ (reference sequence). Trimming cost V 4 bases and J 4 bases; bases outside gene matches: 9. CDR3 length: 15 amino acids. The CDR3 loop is CASSYSGGWGETQYF. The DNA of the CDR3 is TGTGCCAGCAGCTACTCAGGGGGTTGGGGAGAGACCCAGTACTTC.

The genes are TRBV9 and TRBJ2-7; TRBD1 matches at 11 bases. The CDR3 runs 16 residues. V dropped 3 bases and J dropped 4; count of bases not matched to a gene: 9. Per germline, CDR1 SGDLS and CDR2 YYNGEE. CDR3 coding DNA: TGTGCCAGCAGCGCCGGGACAGGGGGTGAACTTTACGAGCAGTACTTC. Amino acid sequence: CASSAGTGGELYEQYF.

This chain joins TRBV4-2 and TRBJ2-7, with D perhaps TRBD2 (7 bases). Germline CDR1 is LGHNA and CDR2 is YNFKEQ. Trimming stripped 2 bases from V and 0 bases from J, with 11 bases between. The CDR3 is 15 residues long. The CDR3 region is CASSQNRGGSYEQYF. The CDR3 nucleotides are TGTGCCAGCAGCCAAAATAGGGGGGGCTCCTACGAGCAGTACTTC.

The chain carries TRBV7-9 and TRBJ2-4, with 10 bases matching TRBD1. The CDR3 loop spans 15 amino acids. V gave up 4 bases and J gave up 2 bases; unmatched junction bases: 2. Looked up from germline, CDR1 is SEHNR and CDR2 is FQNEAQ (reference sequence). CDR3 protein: CASSSTGGSKNIQYF. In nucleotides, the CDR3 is TGTGCCAGCAGCTCGACAGGGGGCTCCAAAAACATTCAGTACTTC.

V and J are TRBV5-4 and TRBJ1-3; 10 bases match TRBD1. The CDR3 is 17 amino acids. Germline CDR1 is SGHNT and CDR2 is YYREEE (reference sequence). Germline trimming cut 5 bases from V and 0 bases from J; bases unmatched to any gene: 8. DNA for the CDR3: TGTGCCAGCAGACGGGGGACAGGGGACAGCTCTGGAAACACCATATATTTT. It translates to CASRRGTGDSSGNTIYF.